This is a list of T cell receptor beta chains from one sample in a study of T cell responses to AZD1222 COVID-19 vaccine. This table comes from immunoSEQ multiplex PCR, and its TCRdb copy is limited to in-frame clones, with some not included. The table lists approximately 150,000 clones, more than 85% of them singletons. Sequenced material: peripheral blood, taken on day 0 of AZD1222 vaccination. These receptors originate from an adult in good health. Each CDR3 is given with its conserved first and last residue. Each record gives: clone size, D gene, J gene, V gene, CDR3 protein, CDR3 DNA. D genes are given only for firm matches. Rows may omit the clone size; those that give it use once, few, many or a size class.

clone_size: -
d_call: -
j_call: TRBJ2-7
v_call: TRBV28
cdr3_aa: CASRVGSYEQYF
cdr3_nt: TGTGCCAGCAGAGTCGGTTCCTACGAGCAGTACTTC

clone_size: -
d_call: -
j_call: TRBJ1-5
v_call: TRBV7-2
cdr3_aa: CASSLSNQPQHF
cdr3_nt: TGTGCCAGCAGCTTATCCAATCAGCCCCAGCATTTT

clone_size: -
d_call: -
j_call: TRBJ2-1
v_call: TRBV9
cdr3_aa: CASSVGAYVDSANEQFF
cdr3_nt: TGTGCCAGCAGCGTAGGAGCTTACGTGGACAGCGCCAATGAGCAGTTCTTC

clone_size: -
d_call: TRBD2
j_call: TRBJ2-1
v_call: TRBV19
cdr3_aa: CAVGSGNNEQFF
cdr3_nt: TGTGCCGTGGGGAGCGGGAACAATGAGCAGTTCTTC

clone_size: once
d_call: TRBD2
j_call: TRBJ2-3
v_call: TRBV28
cdr3_aa: CASRFSGREGIADTQYF
cdr3_nt: TGTGCCAGCAGGTTTAGCGGGAGGGAAGGGATCGCAGATACGCAGTATTTT

clone_size: -
d_call: -
j_call: TRBJ1-1
v_call: TRBV28
cdr3_aa: CASKPLVGTEAFF
cdr3_nt: TGTGCCAGCAAGCCTTTGGTAGGCACTGAAGCTTTCTTT

clone_size: -
d_call: TRBD2
j_call: TRBJ2-3
v_call: TRBV27
cdr3_aa: CASSLSKLAGGLGTDTQYF
cdr3_nt: TGTGCCAGCAGTTTATCGAAACTAGCGGGAGGGCTTGGAACAGATACGCAGTATTTT

clone_size: -
d_call: -
j_call: TRBJ1-4
v_call: TRBV12-3/TRBV12-4
cdr3_aa: CASSTTGKEKLFF
cdr3_nt: TGTGCCAGCAGTACCACAGGGAAAGAAAAACTGTTTTTT

clone_size: -
d_call: TRBD2
j_call: TRBJ2-1
v_call: TRBV3-1/TRBV3-2
cdr3_aa: CASSPRLAGGNEQFF
cdr3_nt: TGTGCCAGCAGCCCTCGACTAGCGGGAGGTAATGAGCAGTTCTTC

clone_size: -
d_call: TRBD2
j_call: TRBJ2-7
v_call: TRBV6-4
cdr3_aa: CASSDSSGSSYEQYF
cdr3_nt: TGTGCCAGCAGTGACTCTAGCGGGAGCTCCTACGAGCAGTACTTC

clone_size: -
d_call: -
j_call: TRBJ1-4
v_call: TRBV5-1
cdr3_aa: CASTSGQISFNEKLFF
cdr3_nt: TGCGCCAGCACCAGCGGACAGATATCCTTTAATGAAAAACTGTTTTTT

clone_size: -
d_call: -
j_call: TRBJ1-2
v_call: TRBV6-5
cdr3_aa: CASSPRTSHYGYTF
cdr3_nt: TGTGCCAGCAGTCCTAGGACCTCGCACTATGGCTACACCTTC

clone_size: -
d_call: -
j_call: TRBJ1-1
v_call: TRBV7-8
cdr3_aa: CASSSGGGVNTEAFF
cdr3_nt: TGTGCCAGCAGCAGTGGGGGAGGGGTGAACACTGAAGCTTTCTTT

clone_size: -
d_call: -
j_call: TRBJ2-6
v_call: TRBV5-1
cdr3_aa: CASTTRSGANVLTF
cdr3_nt: TGCGCCAGTACCACCCGCTCTGGGGCCAACGTCCTGACTTTC

clone_size: -
d_call: -
j_call: TRBJ2-2
v_call: TRBV9
cdr3_aa: CASSAGLANTGELFF
cdr3_nt: TGTGCCAGCAGCGCCGGACTGGCGAACACCGGGGAGCTGTTTTTT

clone_size: -
d_call: TRBD1
j_call: TRBJ2-7
v_call: TRBV10-3
cdr3_aa: CAIQNRDRGTYEQYF
cdr3_nt: TGTGCCATCCAAAACCGGGACAGGGGGACCTACGAGCAGTACTTC

clone_size: once
d_call: -
j_call: TRBJ1-3
v_call: TRBV5-1
cdr3_aa: CASSRTTGEGNTIYF
cdr3_nt: TGCGCCAGCAGCAGAACGACAGGAGAAGGAAACACCATATATTTT

clone_size: -
d_call: -
j_call: TRBJ2-7
v_call: TRBV5-6
cdr3_aa: CASSWESVREQYF
cdr3_nt: TGTGCCAGCAGCTGGGAGTCGGTGCGCGAGCAGTACTTC

clone_size: -
d_call: -
j_call: TRBJ1-2
v_call: TRBV6-1
cdr3_aa: CASTYAAGVLGTF
cdr3_nt: TGTGCCAGCACCTACGCGGCAGGGGTGCTGGGGACCTTC

clone_size: once
d_call: -
j_call: TRBJ1-3
v_call: TRBV5-6
cdr3_aa: CASSLGEGNTIYF
cdr3_nt: TGTGCCAGCAGCTTAGGGGAAGGAAACACCATATATTTT

clone_size: -
d_call: -
j_call: TRBJ1-5
v_call: TRBV27
cdr3_aa: CASSLNMYQPQHF
cdr3_nt: TGTGCCAGCAGTTTAAACATGTATCAGCCCCAGCATTTT

clone_size: few
d_call: TRBD1
j_call: TRBJ2-7
v_call: TRBV28
cdr3_aa: CATRPYRGQDSYEQYF
cdr3_nt: TGTGCCACTAGGCCTTACCGGGGACAGGACTCCTACGAGCAGTACTTC

clone_size: -
d_call: -
j_call: TRBJ1-1
v_call: TRBV11-2
cdr3_aa: CASSLDGGGTEAFF
cdr3_nt: TGTGCCAGCAGCTTAGATGGAGGGGGCACTGAAGCTTTCTTT

clone_size: -
d_call: TRBD1
j_call: TRBJ2-2
v_call: TRBV9
cdr3_aa: CASAFGGQGWTGELFF
cdr3_nt: TGTGCCAGCGCCTTCGGGGGACAGGGATGGACCGGGGAGCTGTTTTTT

clone_size: -
d_call: TRBD1
j_call: TRBJ2-7
v_call: TRBV6-2/TRBV6-3
cdr3_aa: CASSYGGQEPYEQYF
cdr3_nt: TGTGCCAGCAGTTATGGCGGACAGGAACCCTACGAGCAGTACTTC

clone_size: -
d_call: TRBD1
j_call: TRBJ2-7
v_call: TRBV27
cdr3_aa: CATRDRHLGSYEQYF
cdr3_nt: TGTGCCACCCGGGACAGGCACCTGGGGTCCTACGAGCAGTACTTC

clone_size: -
d_call: -
j_call: TRBJ1-1
v_call: TRBV19
cdr3_aa: CASSMRGELLNTEAFF
cdr3_nt: TGTGCCAGTAGTATGAGGGGAGAGTTACTGAACACTGAAGCTTTCTTT

clone_size: -
d_call: -
j_call: TRBJ1-2
v_call: TRBV19
cdr3_aa: CASISGTLGDYGYTF
cdr3_nt: TGTGCCAGTATCTCCGGGACCCTCGGGGACTATGGCTACACCTTC

clone_size: -
d_call: -
j_call: TRBJ2-1
v_call: TRBV27
cdr3_aa: CASRQKDYNEQFF
cdr3_nt: TGTGCCAGCAGGCAGAAGGACTACAATGAGCAGTTCTTC

clone_size: once
d_call: -
j_call: TRBJ2-1
v_call: TRBV11-2
cdr3_aa: CASSTLVSGRLEQFF
cdr3_nt: TGTGCCAGCAGCACGCTTGTGTCAGGGCGGCTGGAGCAGTTCTTC

clone_size: -
d_call: TRBD2
j_call: TRBJ2-1
v_call: TRBV4-2
cdr3_aa: CASSQGGAGGSYNEQFF
cdr3_nt: TGTGCCAGCAGCCAAGGAGGAGCGGGAGGTTCCTACAATGAGCAGTTCTTC

clone_size: -
d_call: -
j_call: TRBJ1-2
v_call: TRBV5-6
cdr3_aa: CASSLQGLNYGYTF
cdr3_nt: TGTGCCAGCAGCTTACAGGGCCTCAACTATGGCTACACCTTC

clone_size: once
d_call: -
j_call: TRBJ1-1
v_call: TRBV28
cdr3_aa: CASRGGTLGITEAFF
cdr3_nt: TGTGCCAGCAGAGGGGGGACACTCGGGATCACTGAAGCTTTCTTT

clone_size: -
d_call: -
j_call: TRBJ1-6
v_call: TRBV27
cdr3_aa: CASTLDGWSSYNSPLHF
cdr3_nt: TGTGCCAGCACCCTAGATGGCTGGAGCTCCTATAATTCACCCCTCCACTTT

clone_size: -
d_call: -
j_call: TRBJ2-3
v_call: TRBV10-3
cdr3_aa: CAISERPSGTDTQYF
cdr3_nt: TGTGCCATCAGTGAACGGCCTAGCGGCACAGATACGCAGTATTTT

clone_size: -
d_call: TRBD2
j_call: TRBJ2-1
v_call: TRBV25-1
cdr3_aa: CASSSRENNEQFF
cdr3_nt: TGTGCCAGCAGTTCGCGGGAGAACAATGAGCAGTTCTTC

clone_size: -
d_call: -
j_call: TRBJ2-5
v_call: TRBV24-1
cdr3_aa: CATRQRPGSGETQYF
cdr3_nt: TGTGCCACCAGACAAAGACCAGGGTCGGGAGAGACCCAGTACTTC

clone_size: -
d_call: -
j_call: TRBJ1-1
v_call: TRBV7-3
cdr3_aa: CASSSRRNTEAFF
cdr3_nt: TGTGCCAGCAGCTCAAGACGCAACACTGAAGCTTTCTTT

clone_size: -
d_call: -
j_call: TRBJ2-5
v_call: TRBV7-3
cdr3_aa: CASSLGGGLQETQYF
cdr3_nt: TGTGCCAGCAGCTTAGGTGGAGGACTACAAGAGACCCAGTACTTC

clone_size: -
d_call: TRBD1
j_call: TRBJ2-5
v_call: TRBV9
cdr3_aa: CASSPGTGFGETQYF
cdr3_nt: TGTGCCAGCAGCCCAGGGACAGGCTTTGGGGAGACCCAGTACTTC

clone_size: -
d_call: -
j_call: TRBJ2-1
v_call: TRBV7-2
cdr3_aa: CASSLARNSYNEQFF
cdr3_nt: TGTGCCAGCAGCTTAGCCCGGAACTCCTACAATGAGCAGTTCTTC

clone_size: -
d_call: -
j_call: TRBJ1-2
v_call: TRBV11-3
cdr3_aa: CASSTGTGSYTF
cdr3_nt: TGTGCCAGCAGTACGGGGACGGGCAGCTACACCTTC

clone_size: -
d_call: -
j_call: TRBJ1-2
v_call: TRBV5-1
cdr3_aa: CASSLGRENYGYTF
cdr3_nt: TGCGCCAGCAGCTTGGGAAGGGAGAACTATGGCTACACCTTC

clone_size: -
d_call: -
j_call: TRBJ2-7
v_call: TRBV2
cdr3_aa: CASTTLEGTYEQYF
cdr3_nt: TGTGCCAGCACTACACTGGAGGGTACCTACGAGCAGTACTTC

clone_size: -
d_call: -
j_call: TRBJ2-7
v_call: TRBV25-1
cdr3_aa: CASRGQSYEQYF
cdr3_nt: TGTGCCAGCAGGGGACAATCCTACGAGCAGTACTTC

clone_size: -
d_call: TRBD2
j_call: TRBJ2-1
v_call: TRBV15
cdr3_aa: CATSRGTSGSMGEQFF
cdr3_nt: TGTGCCACCAGCAGAGGGACTAGCGGGAGCATGGGTGAGCAGTTCTTC

clone_size: -
d_call: TRBD1
j_call: TRBJ1-5
v_call: TRBV28
cdr3_aa: CASIHGTVNQPQHF
cdr3_nt: TGTGCCAGCATCCATGGGACAGTCAATCAGCCCCAGCATTTT

clone_size: -
d_call: -
j_call: TRBJ2-2
v_call: TRBV27
cdr3_aa: CASSLRGAPGELFF
cdr3_nt: TGTGCCAGCAGCCTCCGAGGGGCCCCCGGGGAGCTGTTTTTT

clone_size: -
d_call: -
j_call: TRBJ2-7
v_call: TRBV7-8
cdr3_aa: CASSLGRQTTYEQYF
cdr3_nt: TGTGCCAGCAGCTTGGGCAGGCAAACCACCTACGAGCAGTACTTC

clone_size: once
d_call: TRBD1
j_call: TRBJ1-1
v_call: TRBV30
cdr3_aa: CAWDGQGSNTEAFF
cdr3_nt: TGTGCCTGGGACGGACAGGGGTCGAACACTGAAGCTTTCTTT

clone_size: -
d_call: -
j_call: TRBJ2-2
v_call: TRBV3-1/TRBV3-2
cdr3_aa: CASSRKRQNTGELFF
cdr3_nt: TGTGCCAGCAGCCGGAAACGACAGAACACCGGGGAGCTGTTTTTT

clone_size: -
d_call: -
j_call: TRBJ1-6
v_call: TRBV30
cdr3_aa: CAWRETGFDSPLHF
cdr3_nt: TGTGCCTGGAGGGAAACAGGGTTTGATTCACCCCTCCACTTT

clone_size: -
d_call: -
j_call: TRBJ1-3
v_call: TRBV7-3
cdr3_aa: CASKGNTIYF
cdr3_nt: TGTGCCAGCAAGGGAAACACCATATATTTT

clone_size: -
d_call: -
j_call: TRBJ1-3
v_call: TRBV4-1
cdr3_aa: CASSQVWAVGAGGNTIYF
cdr3_nt: TGCGCCAGCAGCCAAGTTTGGGCTGTTGGGGCTGGTGGAAACACCATATATTTT

clone_size: -
d_call: -
j_call: TRBJ1-5
v_call: TRBV10-3
cdr3_aa: CAISEAGGGNQPQHF
cdr3_nt: TGTGCCATCAGTGAAGCTGGTGGTGGCAATCAGCCCCAGCATTTT

clone_size: -
d_call: -
j_call: TRBJ2-1
v_call: TRBV24-1
cdr3_aa: CATSDLTGTDNEQFF
cdr3_nt: TGTGCCACCAGTGATTTGACAGGGACTGACAATGAGCAGTTCTTC

clone_size: -
d_call: TRBD2
j_call: TRBJ2-1
v_call: TRBV7-9
cdr3_aa: CASSLGTSGSSRNEQFF
cdr3_nt: TGTGCCAGCAGCCTTGGGACTAGCGGGAGTTCAAGGAATGAGCAGTTCTTC